The 6 T cell receptor beta chains below come from one sample, sequenced in a study of T-cell reconstitution after alpha-beta-depleted transplantation in children. The authors prepared the TCRbeta library with unique molecular identifiers. TCRdb itself ran the PCR reads through MiXCR, one entry per CDR3 protein. In the table there are around 490,000 distinct CDR3 sequences, roughly 11% of which are singletons. The material sequenced was PBMCs, mostly from graft donor cells, taken 180 days after TCRalphabeta/CD19-depleted stem cell transplant. These receptors all stem from a female patient between 2 and 15 years old who had a stem cell transplant for aplastic anemia, so the T cells may come from the graft donor.

The chain joins TRBV24-1 to TRBJ2-1; D gene ambiguous. This CDR3 region has 12 residues. Trimming left V 6 bases short and J 5 bases short, with 7 bases between. The germline CDR1 and CDR2 sequences are KGHDR and SFDVKD. CDR3 residues: CATSHADNEQFF. In nucleotides, the CDR3 is TGTGCCACCAGTCATGCTGACAATGAGCAGTTCTTC.

This clonotype was observed a few times. The J gene is TRBJ2-3, the V gene TRBV6-5; D is possibly TRBD2 (7 bases). Per germline, CDR1 MNHEY and CDR2 SVGAGI. Trimming shortened V by 0 bases and J by 6 bases, and 22 bases separated the two germline ends. CDR3 size: 18 residues. The CDR3 DNA follows: TGTGCCAGCAGTTACTCGCGGGGGCTCGGGGACCTCTGGGATACGCAGTATTTT. Translated: CASSYSRGLGDLWDTQYF.

The gene calls are TRBV3-1 and TRBJ2-2; D might be TRBD2 (6 bases). Germline assignment: CDR1 LGHDT and CDR2 YNNKEL (reference sequence). With 5 bases removed from V and 7 bases from J, the gap between germline ends came to 14 bases. CDR3 length: 14 residues. CDR3 sequence: CASSVRGSGGELFF. Written as DNA, the CDR3 is TGTGCCAGCAGCGTCCGGGGGAGCGGCGGGGAGCTGTTTTTT. Full variable domain (missing parts from reference TRBV3-1 and TRBJ2-2): DTAVSQTPKYLVTQMGNDKSIKCEQNLGHDTMYWYKQDSKKFLKIMFSYNNKELIINETVPNRFSPKSPDKAHLNLHINSLELGDSAVYFCASSVRGSGGELFFGEGSRLTVL.

The sample holds a few counts of this clonotype. The V and J genes are TRBV20-1 and TRBJ2-7; 7 bases align to TRBD2. Per germline, CDR1 DFQATT and CDR2 SNEGSKA (reference sequence). V lost 1 base, J lost 3 bases, and 6 bases stayed unmatched. This CDR3 contains 14 residues. The CDR3 spells CSARVRTSYYEQYF. DNA for the CDR3: TGCAGTGCTAGAGTAAGGACTAGTTACTACGAGCAGTACTTC.

This chain links TRBV5-1 with TRBJ1-1; possibly TRBD1 for D (6 bases). The CDR3 extends over 14 amino acids. The germline V and J ends were trimmed by 3 bases and 4 bases, with 13 bases remaining between them. Germline values: CDR1 SGHRS, CDR2 YFSETQ. The CDR3 nucleotides read TGCGCCAGCAGCTGGAATAAGGGGGGCACTGAAGCTTTCTTT. Protein product: CASSWNKGGTEAFF.

The chain is built from TRBV11-2 and TRBJ2-5; TRBD1 agrees at 11 bases. CDR1 is SGHAT and CDR2 is FQNNGV in the germline V gene. With 3 bases clipped from V and 4 bases from J, the junction kept 4 bases outside the gene matches. The CDR3 contains 15 residues. The CDR3 DNA is TGTGCCAGCAGCTTGGGACAGGGGGGCGGAGAGACCCAGTACTTC. Protein sequence: CASSLGQGGGETQYF. Complete variable domain (other parts from reference TRBV11-2 and TRBJ2-5): EAGVAQSPRYKIIEKRQSVAFWCNPISGHATLYWYQQILGQGPKLLIQFQNNGVVDDSQLPKDRFSAERLKGVDSTLKIQPAKLEDSAVYLCASSLGQGGGETQYFGPGTRLLVL.